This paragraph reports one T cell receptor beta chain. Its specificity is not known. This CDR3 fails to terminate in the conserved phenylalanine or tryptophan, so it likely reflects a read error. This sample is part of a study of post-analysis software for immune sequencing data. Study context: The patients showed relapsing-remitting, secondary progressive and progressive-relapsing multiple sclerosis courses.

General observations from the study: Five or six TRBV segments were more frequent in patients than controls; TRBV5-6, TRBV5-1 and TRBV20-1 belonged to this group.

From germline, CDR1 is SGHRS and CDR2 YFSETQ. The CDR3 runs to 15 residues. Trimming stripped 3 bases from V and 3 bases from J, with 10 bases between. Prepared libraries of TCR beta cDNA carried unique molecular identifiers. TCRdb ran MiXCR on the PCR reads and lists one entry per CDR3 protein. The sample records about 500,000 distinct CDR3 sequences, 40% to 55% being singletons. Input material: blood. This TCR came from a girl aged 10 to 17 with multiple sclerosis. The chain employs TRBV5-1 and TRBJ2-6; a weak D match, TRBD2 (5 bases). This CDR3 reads CASSYGGGGANVLTY. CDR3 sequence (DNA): TGCGCCAGCAGCTATGGAGGAGGTGGGGCCAACGTCCTGACTTAC.